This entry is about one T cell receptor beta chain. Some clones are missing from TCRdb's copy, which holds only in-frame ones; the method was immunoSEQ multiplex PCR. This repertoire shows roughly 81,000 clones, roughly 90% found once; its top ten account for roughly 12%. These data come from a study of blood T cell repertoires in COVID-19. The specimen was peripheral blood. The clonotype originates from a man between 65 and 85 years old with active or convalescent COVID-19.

CDR3: CASSPPGGQTQYF. DNA for the CDR3: TGTGCCAGCAGCCCTCCGGGGGGCCAGACCCAGTACTTC. V is TRBV7-3 and J is TRBJ2-5; the D gene is possibly TRBD2 (7 bases). Germline V gives CDR1 SGHTA, CDR2 FQGTGA. With 5 bases removed from V and 6 bases from J, the gap between germline ends came to 13 bases. The CDR3 covers 13 residues. The whole variable domain, remainder taken from reference TRBV7-3 and TRBJ2-5, is GAGVSQTPSNKVTEKGKYVELRCDPISGHTALYWYRQSLGQGPEFLIYFQGTGAADDSGLPNDRFFAVRPEGSVSTLKIQRTERGDSAVYLCASSPPGGQTQYFGPGTRLLVL.